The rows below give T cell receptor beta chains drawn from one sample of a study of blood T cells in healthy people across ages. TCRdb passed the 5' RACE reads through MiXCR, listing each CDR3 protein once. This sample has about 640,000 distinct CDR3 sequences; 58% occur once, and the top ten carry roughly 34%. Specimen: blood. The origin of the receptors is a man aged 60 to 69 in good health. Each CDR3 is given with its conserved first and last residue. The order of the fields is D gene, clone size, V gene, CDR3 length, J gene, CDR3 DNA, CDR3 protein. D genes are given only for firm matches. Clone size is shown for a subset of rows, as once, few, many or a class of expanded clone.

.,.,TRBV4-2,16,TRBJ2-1,TGTGCCAGCAGCCAAGATGGCTGGCCCTCGGGCGATGAGCAGTTCTTC,CASSQDGWPSGDEQFF
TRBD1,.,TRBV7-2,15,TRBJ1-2,TGTGCCAGCAGCCCAAACCGGGACAGGGGAGGTGGCTACACCTTC,CASSPNRDRGGGYTF
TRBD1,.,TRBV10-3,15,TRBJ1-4,TGTGCCATCAGTGATATGGACAGGGGTGATGAAAAACTGTTTTTT,CAISDMDRGDEKLFF
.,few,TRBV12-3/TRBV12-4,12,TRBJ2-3,TGTGCCAGCAGTACTTATATGGATACGCAGTATTTT,CASSTYMDTQYF
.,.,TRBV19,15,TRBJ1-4,TGTGCCAGTACCGGGGGGGGCAGAAGATATGAAAAACTGTTTTTT,CASTGGGRRYEKLFF
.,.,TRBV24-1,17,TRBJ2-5,TGTGCCACCAGTGCAGCACCGGGACCGAGTGGGTACAATGAGCAGTACTTC,CATSAAPGPSGYNEQYF
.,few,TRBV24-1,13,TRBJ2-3,TGTGCCACCAGGGCGGGGGCTGGGGATACGCAGTATTTT,CATRAGAGDTQYF
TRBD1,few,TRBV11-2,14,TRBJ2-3,TGTGCCAGCCTTAGGACAGGTAGCACAGATACGCAGTATTTT,CASLRTGSTDTQYF
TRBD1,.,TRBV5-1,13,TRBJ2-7,TGCGCCAGCAGCACGGGGACAGGGATTGAGCAGTACTTC,CASSTGTGIEQYF
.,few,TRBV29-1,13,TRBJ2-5,TGCAGCGTTGAAGGGGCGGGGAGAGAGACCCAGTACTTC,CSVEGAGRETQYF
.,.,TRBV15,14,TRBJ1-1,TGTGCCACCAGCAGAGCGGAGGGGGGCACTGAAGCTTTCTTT,CATSRAEGGTEAFF
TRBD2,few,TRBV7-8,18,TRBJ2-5,TGTGCCAGCAGCCGAAATAATCTAGCGGGCGGTCGGCAGGAGACCCAGTACTTC,CASSRNNLAGGRQETQYF
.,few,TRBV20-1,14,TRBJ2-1,TGCAGTGCTTCGGGGGGCCGCTCCTACAATGAGCAGTTCTTC,CSASGGRSYNEQFF
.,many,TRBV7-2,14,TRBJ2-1,TGTGCCAGCAGCCCAGGACTTGCCTACAATGAGCAGTTCTTC,CASSPGLAYNEQFF
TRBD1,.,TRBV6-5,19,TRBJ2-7,TGTGCCAGCAGTTACTTTCCGGGACAGGGAGGAGGGGACTCCTACGAGCAGTACTTC,CASSYFPGQGGGDSYEQYF
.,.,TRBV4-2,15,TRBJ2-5,TGTGCCAGCAGCCAAGATATTGGGGGTTGGGAGACCCAGTACTTC,CASSQDIGGWETQYF
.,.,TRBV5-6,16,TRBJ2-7,TGTGCCAGCAGCCAAGGGCCAGGGGCATTAACGGGAGAGCAGTACTTC,CASSQGPGALTGEQYF
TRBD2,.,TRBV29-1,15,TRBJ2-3,TGCAGCGTTGAAGTGGACGGGGGGGCCGTAGATACGCAGTATTTT,CSVEVDGGAVDTQYF
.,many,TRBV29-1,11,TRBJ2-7,TGCAGCGTCGGGAGTTCCTACGAGCAGTACTTC,CSVGSSYEQYF
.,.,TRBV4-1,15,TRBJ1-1,TGCGCCAGCACCCGAGGCGAGGGGACTAACACTGAAGCTTTCTTT,CASTRGEGTNTEAFF
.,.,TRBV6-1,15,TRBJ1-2,TGTGCCAGCTATCTAGGGCGGAGAGCTAACTATGGCTACACCTTC,CASYLGRRANYGYTF
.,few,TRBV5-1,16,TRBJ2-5,TGCGCCAGCTCCCCTTCGCAGGGGGGCCGTCCCGAGACCCAGTACTTC,CASSPSQGGRPETQYF
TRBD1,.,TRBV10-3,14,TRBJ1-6,TGTGCCACGGGACAGGGAAACCCTAATTCACCCCTCCACTTT,CATGQGNPNSPLHF
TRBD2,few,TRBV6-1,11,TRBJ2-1,TGTGCCAGCAGTTTAGCGGGGGAGCAGTTCTTC,CASSLAGEQFF
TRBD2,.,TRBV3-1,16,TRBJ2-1,TGTGCCAGCAGCCACCCTCTAGCGGGGACCTTCAATGAGCAGTTCTTC,CASSHPLAGTFNEQFF
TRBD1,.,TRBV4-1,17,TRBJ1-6,TGCGCCAGCAGCCTAAGCGGGACAGGGGCCCGTAATTCACCCCTCCACTTT,CASSLSGTGARNSPLHF
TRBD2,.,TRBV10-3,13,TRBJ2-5,TGTGCCATCCGTAGCGGGGCCGAAGAGACCCAGTACTTC,CAIRSGAEETQYF
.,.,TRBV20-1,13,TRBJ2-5,TGCAGTGCTAGAGATGGTGGCGTTGAGACCCAGTACTTC,CSARDGGVETQYF
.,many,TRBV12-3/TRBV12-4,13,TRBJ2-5,TGTGCCAGCAGCTTAGCTGGGGGAGAGACCCAGTACTTC,CASSLAGGETQYF
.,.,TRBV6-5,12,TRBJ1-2,TGTGCCAGCAGTGGCACAGGGTCTGGCTACACCTTC,CASSGTGSGYTF
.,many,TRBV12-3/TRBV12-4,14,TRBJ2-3,TGTGCCAGCAGTTTTAGAGTGAGAGGAGATGTGCAGTATTTT,CASSFRVRGDVQYF